This entry lists 23 T cell receptor beta chains sequenced from one sample in a study of shared clonotypes between healthy human individuals. Libraries were prepared by immunoSEQ multiplex PCR; TCRdb keeps only in-frame clonotypes and omits some of them. The sample records 530,000 or so clones, about 79% being singletons. Input material: PBMCs. These receptors were obtained from a woman aged 35 to 49 in good health. Some clones in this sample may be carry-over from other donors' samples.

This chain connects TRBV30 to TRBJ2-7; D remains unclear. CDR1 and CDR2 from the germline V gene are GTSNPN and SVGIG (reference sequence). The CDR3 totals 13 residues. Trimming took off 4 bases at V and 1 base at J, with 11 bases between the two ends. CDR3 nucleotides: TGTGCCTGGATGACTCAACTGTCCTACGAGCAGTACTTC. Protein: CAWMTQLSYEQYF. The full variable domain, its missing parts supplied by reference TRBV30 and TRBJ2-7, is SQTIHQWPATLVQPVGSPLSLECTVEGTSNPNLYWYRQAAGRGLQLLFYSVGIGQISSEVPQNLSASRPQDRQFILSSKKLLLSDSGFYLCAWMTQLSYEQYFGPGTRLTVT.

The chain is built from TRBV5-1 and TRBJ2-2, with D possibly matching TRBD1 (6 bases). The germline V and J ends were trimmed by 5 bases and 0 bases, with 8 bases remaining between them. CDR3 length equals 14 residues. CDR1 and CDR2 from the germline V gene are SGHRS and YFSETQ. Here the CDR3 reads CASRDRPNTGELFF. The CDR3 region has the DNA TGCGCCAGCAGGGACAGACCGAACACCGGGGAGCTGTTTTTT.

This chain uses TRBV4-2 with TRBJ2-7; 8 bases agree with TRBD2. Germline V CDR1 and CDR2: LGHNA, YNFKEQ. J was trimmed by 7 bases and V by 4 bases; bases with no gene match: 9. This CDR3 spans 14 amino acids. The CDR3 loop reads CASSLRLAQGEQYF. CDR3 DNA: TGTGCCAGCAGCCTACGACTAGCGCAGGGTGAGCAGTACTTC.

This chain links TRBV27 with TRBJ1-1, with D possibly matching TRBD1 (5 bases). V lost 0 bases and J lost 1, with 18 bases in between. The germline CDR1 and CDR2 sequences are MNHEY and SMNVEV (reference sequence). The CDR3 has 18 amino acids. In DNA form, the CDR3 reads TGTGCCAGCAGTTTATCGATCGGCTGGCAGGGAGAGAACACTGAAGCTTTCTTT. Translated, it gives CASSLSIGWQGENTEAFF.

CDR3 sequence (DNA): TGTGCCAGCAGCGTTAGCACAGATACGCAGTATTTT. Protein sequence: CASSVSTDTQYF. This rearrangement joins TRBV7-2 to TRBJ2-3; D remains ambiguous. The CDR3 is 12 amino acids. The ends were cut back, 5 bases at V and 0 bases at J, with 3 bases in the middle. The germline CDR1 and CDR2 sequences are SGHTA and FQGNSA.

This rearrangement joins TRBV2 to TRBJ1-2; 8 nucleotides align to TRBD1. The CDR3 runs 12 residues. Looked up from germline, CDR1 is SNHLY and CDR2 is FYNNEI. Trimming at V came to 10 bases and at J to 8 bases, leaving 9 bases not matched to a gene. In DNA, the CDR3 is TGTGCCATCCCTCGGACAGGGACCGGCTACACCTTC. It codes for CAIPRTGTGYTF.

The rearrangement uses TRBV7-9 and TRBJ1-6, with 9 positions matching TRBD1. The germline gives CDR1 SEHNR, CDR2 FQNEAQ (reference sequence). The CDR3 is made up of 14 amino acids. Losses at the gene ends were 7 bases for V and 8 bases for J; bases not matched to a gene: 6. CDR3 DNA: TGTGCCAGCACCTCCGGGACAGGGCATTCACCCCTCCACTTT. Amino acids: CASTSGTGHSPLHF.

This clone showed up just a few times. V is TRBV7-3 and J is TRBJ2-5; D may match TRBD1 or TRBD2 (5 bases each). Trimming shortened V by 0 bases and J by 5 bases, and 13 bases separated the two germline ends. The CDR3 is 15 residues long. Germline CDR1 is SGHTA and CDR2 is FQGTGA. This chain's CDR3 is CASSLTGSGDETQYF. CDR3 sequence (DNA): TGTGCCAGCAGCTTAACGGGTTCCGGGGACGAGACCCAGTACTTC. Filled out from reference TRBV7-3 and TRBJ2-5, the complete variable domain reads GAGVSQTPSNKVTEKGKYVELRCDPISGHTALYWYRQSLGQGPEFLIYFQGTGAADDSGLPNDRFFAVRPEGSVSTLKIQRTERGDSAVYLCASSLTGSGDETQYFGPGTRLLVL.

The chain joins TRBV29-1 to TRBJ2-3; 9 positions agree with TRBD2. Germline CDR1 SQVTM, CDR2 ANQGSEA. Germline trimming cut 6 bases from V and 0 bases from J; bases unmatched to any gene: 7. The CDR3 covers 15 residues. DNA for the CDR3: TGCAGCGTGCACCCTACTAGCGGGAGCACAGATACGCAGTATTTT. It yields the protein CSVHPTSGSTDTQYF.

The V and J genes are TRBV7-2 and TRBJ2-7, with D possibly TRBD1 on 6 matching bases. In germline, CDR1 is SGHTA, CDR2 FQGNSA. CDR3 length equals 16 residues. Trimming pared 1 base from V and 0 bases from J, leaving 13 bases between. CDR3 bases: TGTGCCAGCAGCTTAGTGGGGGCCCGGAGCTCCTACGAGCAGTACTTC. Its protein is CASSLVGARSSYEQYF.

Only one count was recorded for this clone. This chain joins TRBV10-2 and TRBJ2-5; 15 nucleotides align to TRBD2. There are 18 residues in the CDR3. Trimming at V came to 8 bases and at J to 4 bases, leaving 14 bases not matched to a gene. Germline CDR1 is WSHSY and CDR2 is SAAADI. CDR3 sequence: CASGEPGLAGGSRETQYF. CDR3 bases: TGCGCCAGCGGAGAGCCGGGACTAGCGGGAGGATCGCGAGAGACCCAGTACTTC.

V gene TRBV5-5 combines with J gene TRBJ2-7, with TRBD2 matching 10 bases. Germline V lookup: CDR1 SGHKS, CDR2 YYEKEE (reference sequence). The V gene end was trimmed by 4 bases and the J gene end by 7 bases; junction bases not matched to a gene: 14. The CDR3 runs 16 residues. As DNA, the CDR3 is TGTGCCAGCAGCCACCCCGGGACTAGCGCTTTGGGTGAGCAGTACTTC. This sequence encodes CASSHPGTSALGEQYF. Variable domain in full (rest from reference TRBV5-5 and TRBJ2-7): DAGVTQSPTHLIKTRGQQVTLRCSPISGHKSVSWYQQVLGQGPQFIFQYYEKEERGRGNFPDRFSARQFPNYSSELNVNALLLGDSALYLCASSHPGTSALGEQYFGPGTRLTVT.

The chain recombines TRBV11-2 with TRBJ2-1, with D possibly TRBD2 on 6 matching bases. Germline lookup yields CDR1 SGHAT and CDR2 FQNNGV. There are 14 residues in the CDR3. Trimming shortened V by 2 bases and J by 10 bases, and 15 bases separated the two germline ends. The CDR3 DNA follows: TGTGCCAGCAGCTTATTAGGCTTGCTAGCGGAGCAGTTCTTC. As protein: CASSLLGLLAEQFF.

This chain uses TRBV7-9 with TRBJ1-5, with D unresolved. Trimming took 8 bases from V and 2 from J, leaving 13 bases between them. In germline, CDR1 is SEHNR, CDR2 FQNEAQ (reference sequence). The CDR3 runs to 14 residues. CDR3 coding DNA: TGTGCCAGCGCGGGTAGGGTTGGCAATCAGCCCCAGCATTTT. It encodes CASAGRVGNQPQHF.

The table lists this clone with a few counts. The V call is TRBV28, the J call TRBJ2-1, with D tentatively TRBD2 (6 bases). Trimming pared 6 bases from V and 3 bases from J, leaving 21 bases between. Germline loops: CDR1 MDHEN, CDR2 SYDVKM. The CDR3 length is 17 residues. CDR3 in amino acids: CASSLIQGSGDYNEQFF. CDR3 bases: TGTGCCAGCAGCCTAATTCAGGGTAGCGGTGACTACAATGAGCAGTTCTTC.

This sequence joins TRBV15 and TRBJ2-7; 7 bases align to TRBD1. V trimming: 7 bases; J trimming: 6 bases; junction bases outside the gene matches: 18. This CDR3 spans 16 amino acids. Looked up from germline, CDR1 is LNHNV and CDR2 is YYDKDF (reference sequence). The CDR3 sequence is CATKGVYRGSSAEQYF. In nucleotides, the CDR3 is TGTGCCACCAAAGGGGTCTACAGGGGATCATCGGCCGAGCAGTACTTC.

V and J are TRBV5-6 and TRBJ1-5; D may be TRBD1 (5 bases). V lost 4 bases to trimming and J lost 6 bases, with 11 bases between them. Per germline, CDR1 SGHDT and CDR2 YYEEEE. The CDR3 totals 13 residues. CDR3 protein: CASSPGGGQPQHF. The CDR3 DNA is TGTGCCAGCAGCCCGGGGGGGGGTCAGCCCCAGCATTTT.

CDR3 DNA sequence: TGCGCCAGCAGCTCCCCCACGTTGAACACCGGGGAGCTGTTTTTT. It encodes CASSSPTLNTGELFF. V and J are TRBV5-1 and TRBJ2-2; D not certain. The CDR3 length is 15 residues. Germline V gives CDR1 SGHRS, CDR2 YFSETQ. Trimming took off 3 bases at V and 1 base at J, with 10 bases between the two ends. The full variable domain, with the rest looked up from reference TRBV5-1 and TRBJ2-2, is KAGVTQTPRYLIKTRGQQVTLSCSPISGHRSVSWYQQTPGQGLQFLFEYFSETQRNKGNFPGRFSGRQFSNSRSEMNVSTLELGDSALYLCASSSPTLNTGELFFGEGSRLTVL.

This clone has a handful of counts. CDR3 protein: CASSPGRTDTQYF. CDR3 DNA sequence: TGTGCCAGCTCACCAGGGAGGACAGATACGCAGTATTTT. The J gene is TRBJ2-3, the V gene TRBV18, with D maybe TRBD2 (6 bases). V was pared by 2 bases and J by 3 bases, with 6 bases between. Germline values: CDR1 KGHSH, CDR2 LQKENI. There are 13 residues in the CDR3.

The chain is built from TRBV7-3 and TRBJ2-2; possibly TRBD2 for D (5 bases). Deletions cut 7 bases from V and 4 bases from J, with 13 bases between. Germline V lookup: CDR1 SGHTA, CDR2 FQGTGA. The CDR3 has 14 residues. This CDR3 reads CASTPGTGTGELFF. CDR3 coding DNA: TGTGCCAGCACCCCGGGAACGGGCACCGGGGAGCTGTTTTTT.

V is TRBV7-9 and J is TRBJ1-3; D is uncertain. CDR3 length: 13 residues. Germline loops: CDR1 SEHNR, CDR2 FQNEAQ (reference sequence). V lost 5 bases, J lost 3 bases, and 8 bases lay in between. The CDR3 is CASSETGGNTIYF. The DNA of the CDR3 is TGTGCCAGCAGCGAAACGGGTGGAAACACCATATATTTT. The full variable domain, completed using reference TRBV7-9 and TRBJ1-3, is DTGVSQNPRHKITKRGQNVTFRCDPISEHNRLYWYRQTLGQGPEFLTYFQNEAQLEKSRLLSDRFSAERPKGSFSTLEIQRTEQGDSAMYLCASSETGGNTIYFGEGSWLTVV.

The J gene is TRBJ2-2, the V gene TRBV19; D might be TRBD2 (6 bases). The germline gives CDR1 LNHDA, CDR2 SQIVND (reference sequence). The V gene lost 8 bases and the J gene lost 6 bases, with 19 bases spanning the gap. The CDR3 spans 15 residues. CDR3 residues: CASEKRVGWAGELFF. CDR3 DNA sequence: TGTGCCAGTGAGAAGCGGGTGGGGTGGGCCGGGGAGCTGTTTTTT. Combining the CDR3 with reference TRBV19 and TRBJ2-2 gives the whole variable domain DGGITQSPKYLFRKEGQNVTLSCEQNLNHDAMYWYRQDPGQGLRLIYYSQIVNDFQKGDIAEGYSVSREKKESFPLTVTSAQKNPTAFYLCASEKRVGWAGELFFGEGSRLTVL.

This clone came up once. V gene TRBV5-1 combines with J gene TRBJ2-7; D unresolved. The CDR3 length is 13 residues. The V end was cut by 3 bases, the J end by 3 bases, with 10 bases between. CDR1 is SGHRS, CDR2 YFSETQ, per germline. CDR3: CASSSDGHYEQYF. The CDR3 DNA reads as TGCGCCAGCAGCTCCGACGGTCACTACGAGCAGTACTTC.